This T cell receptor (beta chain) stems from a study of cytomegalovirus exposure and HLA in healthy donors. The V gene's germline CDR1 is MDHEN and CDR2 SYDVKM. V was clipped by 6 bases and J by 2 bases, with 17 bases between them. This CDR3 contains 15 residues. Vbeta (60) and Jbeta (13) primers were used in the PCR. Clones were read by immunoSEQ multiplex PCR, and TCRdb kept only the in-frame ones, dropping some. The table includes roughly 160,000 clones, 78% detected once. The receptor was derived from a woman aged 45-65 years in good health and CMV-seropositive. The rearrangement uses TRBV28 and TRBJ2-7; D might be TRBD2 (7 bases). Input material: PBMCs. CDR3 bases: TGTGCCAGCAGCCCGCGGAGGGGGGGCCCCTACGAGCAGTACTTC. It codes for CASSPRRGGPYEQYF.